Given below is one TCR beta chain in context. The antigen is not known. This sample was included in a study of CD4+ T cells in melanoma. Germline CDR1 is SGDLS and CDR2 is YYNGEE. The length of the CDR3 is 15 residues. V lost 0 bases, J lost 4 bases, and 12 bases lay in between. Produced via immunoSEQ multiplex PCR; TCRdb's table is partial and in-frame only. This sample yields roughly 110,000 clones, of which 92% are seen a single time; approximately 3.5% belongs to the top ten. Study-level findings and limits: CD8+ T cell, macrophage and B cell function reportedly correlated with neoantigen-specific CD4+ T cells. In melanoma, neoantigen-specific CD4+ T cells reportedly differed in differentiation state.

This receptor was identified in a human donor with melanoma. Sequencing was done on a sample of peripheral blood. The chain joins TRBV9 to TRBJ2-3; a weak D match, TRBD2 (5 bases). CDR3 bases: TGTGCCAGCAGCGTAGGTCTAGCAGAGGCAGATACGCAGTATTTT. Translation gives CASSVGLAEADTQYF.